This T cell receptor (beta chain) was profiled in a study of blood T cell repertoires in COVID-19. Study-level background: From T cells, B-cell-depleted T cells, or PBMCs came the material, which was cDNA or gDNA.

Only in-frame clones appear in the TCRdb table, and some are missing; sequencing was by immunoSEQ multiplex PCR. The table records approximately 260,000 clones, around 82% of them present only once. The CDR3 covers 15 residues. Germline CDR1 and CDR2: LGHDT and YNNKEL (reference sequence). V gave up 4 bases and J gave up 0 bases, with 12 bases separating them. The clonotype was recovered from a human donor in a cohort sampled during active COVID-19. The sample was peripheral blood. The chain joins TRBV3-1 (or the pseudogene TRBV3-2) to TRBJ1-1, with D perhaps TRBD1 (6 bases). The CDR3 nucleotides read TGTGCCAGCAGCCGGGGGCCCACACTGAACACTGAAGCTTTCTTT. The encoded protein is CASSRGPTLNTEAFF.